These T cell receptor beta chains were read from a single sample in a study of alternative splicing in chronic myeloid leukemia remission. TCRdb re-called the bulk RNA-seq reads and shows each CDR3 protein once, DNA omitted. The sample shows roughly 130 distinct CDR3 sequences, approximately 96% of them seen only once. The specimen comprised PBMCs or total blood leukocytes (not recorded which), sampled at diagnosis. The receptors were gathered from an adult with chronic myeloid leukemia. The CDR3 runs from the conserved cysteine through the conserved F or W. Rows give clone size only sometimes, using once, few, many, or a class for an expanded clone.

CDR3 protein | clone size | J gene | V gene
CASSQDSPGMRGYTF | - | TRBJ1-2 | TRBV4-1
CATSSRDRDYGYTF | once | TRBJ1-2 | TRBV24/OR9-2
CASSPPGTSYEETQYF | - | TRBJ2-5 | TRBV18
CASSLVTIEGTEAFF | - | TRBJ1-1 | TRBV7-3
CASSQLSGGGEQFF | - | TRBJ2-1 | TRBV3-1
CSAGPPSGGNPDTQYF | - | TRBJ2-3 | TRBV29-1